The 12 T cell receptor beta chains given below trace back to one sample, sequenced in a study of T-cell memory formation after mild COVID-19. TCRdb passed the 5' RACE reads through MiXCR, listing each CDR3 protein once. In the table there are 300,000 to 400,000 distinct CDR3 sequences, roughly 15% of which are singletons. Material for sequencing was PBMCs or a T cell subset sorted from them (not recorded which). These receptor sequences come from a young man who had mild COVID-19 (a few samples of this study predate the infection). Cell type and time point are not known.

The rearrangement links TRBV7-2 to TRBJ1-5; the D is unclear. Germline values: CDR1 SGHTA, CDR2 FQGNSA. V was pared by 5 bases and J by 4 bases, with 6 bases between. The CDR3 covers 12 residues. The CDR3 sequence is CASSQSNQPQHF. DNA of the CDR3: TGTGCCAGCAGCCAATCAAATCAGCCCCAGCATTTT.

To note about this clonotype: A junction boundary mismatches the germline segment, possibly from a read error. This chain's CDR3 is CASRAGTSGHYSEQFF. The DNA for the CDR3 is TGTGCCAGCAGAGCCGGGACTAGCGGCCACTACAGTGAGCAGTTCTTC. V is TRBV2 and J is TRBJ2-1; 11 nucleotides line up with TRBD2. The CDR3 length is 16 residues. The germline V gene encodes CDR1 SNHLY and CDR2 FYNNEI. The entire variable domain, with the rest obtained from reference TRBV2 and TRBJ2-1, is as follows: EPEVTQTPSHQVTQMGQEVILRCVPISNHLYFYWYRQILGQKVEFLVSFYNNEISEKSEIFDDQFSVERPDGSNFTLKIRSTKLEDSAMYFCASRAGTSGHYSEQFFGPGTRLTVL.

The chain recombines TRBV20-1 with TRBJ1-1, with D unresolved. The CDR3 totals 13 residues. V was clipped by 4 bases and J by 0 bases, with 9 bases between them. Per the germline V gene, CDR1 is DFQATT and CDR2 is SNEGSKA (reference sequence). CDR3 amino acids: CSAMVAMNTEAFF. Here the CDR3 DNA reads TGCAGTGCTATGGTGGCCATGAACACTGAAGCTTTCTTT.

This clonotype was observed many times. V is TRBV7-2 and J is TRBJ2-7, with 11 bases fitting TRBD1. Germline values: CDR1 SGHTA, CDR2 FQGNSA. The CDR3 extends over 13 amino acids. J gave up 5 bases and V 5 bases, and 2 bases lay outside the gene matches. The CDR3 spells CASSRDRGDEQYF. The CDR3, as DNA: TGTGCCAGCAGCCGGGACAGGGGGGACGAGCAGTACTTC.

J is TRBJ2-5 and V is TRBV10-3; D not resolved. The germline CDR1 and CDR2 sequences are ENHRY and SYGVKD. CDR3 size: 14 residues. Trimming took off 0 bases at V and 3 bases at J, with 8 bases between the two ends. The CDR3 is CAISESGTEETQYF. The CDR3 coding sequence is TGTGCCATCAGTGAGTCAGGTACAGAAGAGACCCAGTACTTC.

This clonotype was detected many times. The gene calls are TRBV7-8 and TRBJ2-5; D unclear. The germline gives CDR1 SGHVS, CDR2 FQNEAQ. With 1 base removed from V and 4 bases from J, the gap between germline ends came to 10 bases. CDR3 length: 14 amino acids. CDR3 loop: CASSLDPGAETQYF. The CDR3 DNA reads TGTGCCAGCAGCTTAGATCCAGGCGCAGAGACCCAGTACTTC.

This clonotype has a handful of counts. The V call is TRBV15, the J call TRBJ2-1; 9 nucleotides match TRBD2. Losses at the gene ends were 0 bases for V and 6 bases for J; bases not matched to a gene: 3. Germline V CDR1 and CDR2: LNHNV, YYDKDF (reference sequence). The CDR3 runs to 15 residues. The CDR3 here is CATSREWRGGNEQFF. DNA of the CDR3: TGTGCCACCAGCAGAGAATGGCGGGGGGGCAATGAGCAGTTCTTC. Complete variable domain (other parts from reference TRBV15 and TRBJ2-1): DAMVIQNPRYQVTQFGKPVTLSCSQTLNHNVMYWYQQKSSQAPKLLFHYYDKDFNNEADTPDNFQSRRPNTSFCFLDIRSPGLGDTAMYLCATSREWRGGNEQFFGPGTRLTVL.

The CDR3 DNA reads as TGTGCCAGCAGCTTAGCACAGGGGAGCACTGAAGCTTTCTTT. It encodes CASSLAQGSTEAFF. This chain uses TRBV11-1 with TRBJ1-1; 7 bases map to TRBD1. The CDR3 length is 14 residues. The germline CDR1 and CDR2 sequences are SGHAT and FQDESV (reference sequence). Trimming removed 0 bases from V and 4 bases from J; junction bases left unmatched: 2.

This CDR3 is CAISEEGNEQFF. CDR3 sequence (DNA): TGTGCCATCAGTGAAGAAGGCAATGAGCAGTTCTTC. This chain joins TRBV10-3 and TRBJ2-1, with D unclear. This CDR3 has 12 residues. The V gene lost 3 bases and the J gene lost 6 bases, with 6 bases spanning the gap. CDR1 and CDR2 (germline): ENHRY, SYGVKD.

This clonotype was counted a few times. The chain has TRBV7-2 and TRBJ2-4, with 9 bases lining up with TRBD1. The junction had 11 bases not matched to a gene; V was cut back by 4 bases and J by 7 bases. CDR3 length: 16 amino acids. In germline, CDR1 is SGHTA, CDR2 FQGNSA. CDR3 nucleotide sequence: TGTGCCAGCAGCTGGGGACAGGGAATCGGGTGGAACATTCAGTACTTC. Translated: CASSWGQGIGWNIQYF.

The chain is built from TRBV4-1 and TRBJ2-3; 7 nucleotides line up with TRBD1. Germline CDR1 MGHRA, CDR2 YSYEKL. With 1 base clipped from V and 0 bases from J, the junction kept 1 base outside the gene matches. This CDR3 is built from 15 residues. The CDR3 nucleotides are TGCGCCAGCAGCCAAGTGACAGGGAGCACAGATACGCAGTATTTT. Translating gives CASSQVTGSTDTQYF.

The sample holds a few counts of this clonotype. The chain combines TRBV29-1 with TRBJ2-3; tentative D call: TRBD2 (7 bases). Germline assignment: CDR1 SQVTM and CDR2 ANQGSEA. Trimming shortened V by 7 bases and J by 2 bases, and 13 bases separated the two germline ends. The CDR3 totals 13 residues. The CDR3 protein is CSAGRGLTDTQYF. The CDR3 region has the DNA TGCAGCGCCGGGCGGGGGCTCACAGATACGCAGTATTTT.